Presented here are 23 T cell receptor beta chains from one specimen sequenced in a study of PD-1 blockade in classical Hodgkin lymphoma. Time point here: cycle 4 day 1 (C4D1), after less than 7 weeks of nivolumab. Every patient had relapsed following autologous stem cell transplantation, and cohorts differed in brentuximab vedotin exposure. Method: immunoSEQ multiplex PCR; TCRdb's copy keeps in-frame clones and lacks some. The table includes some 100,000 clones, 85% to 95% detected once. Here the sequenced sample was peripheral blood mononuclear cells (PBMCs), taken before the fourth cycle of nivolumab. The origin of the receptors is a human donor with classical Hodgkin lymphoma.

The chain joins TRBV7-9 to TRBJ2-7; 7 bases agree with TRBD2. In germline, CDR1 is SEHNR, CDR2 FQNEAQ (reference sequence). The CDR3 is 16 amino acids. The trim removed 5 bases at V and 3 bases at J, leaving 13 bases unmatched. CDR3 loop: CASSAPPAGVYYEQYF. CDR3 coding DNA: TGTGCCAGCAGCGCCCCCCCGGCGGGAGTTTACTACGAGCAGTACTTC.

The V and J genes are TRBV29-1 and TRBJ1-2; 8 bases map to TRBD1. V lost 5 bases to trimming and J lost 2 bases; unmatched junction nucleotides: 7. The CDR3 contains 14 residues. Germline V gene lookup returns CDR1 SQVTM and CDR2 ANQGSEA. The CDR3 bases are TGCAGCGTTTCCCAGGGGGCTGGGAACTATGGCTACACCTTC. Translation gives CSVSQGAGNYGYTF.

V and J are TRBV29-1 and TRBJ2-3, with 7 bases identical to TRBD2. V lost 7 bases to trimming and J lost 0 bases; unmatched junction nucleotides: 7. Germline loops: CDR1 SQVTM, CDR2 ANQGSEA. This CDR3 comprises 14 residues. For the CDR3, the DNA is TGCAGCGGGGAGGGGACTTCTAGCACAGATACGCAGTATTTT. Translating it yields CSGEGTSSTDTQYF.

CDR3 sequence reads: CASTPQLANEQFF. CDR3 DNA sequence: TGCGCCAGCACGCCCCAGCTAGCCAATGAGCAGTTCTTC. The chain joins TRBV4-1 to TRBJ2-1; D possibly corresponds to TRBD2 (5 bases). The CDR3 runs 13 residues. The V end was cut by 7 bases, the J end by 6 bases, with 13 bases between. Germline assignment: CDR1 MGHRA and CDR2 YSYEKL.

The V call is TRBV7-9, the J call TRBJ1-4, with D maybe TRBD1 (6 bases). The CDR3 extends over 18 amino acids. Germline-derived CDR1 and CDR2 are SEHNR and FQNEAQ (reference sequence). Trimming removed 5 bases from V and 5 bases from J, with 24 bases in between. Here the CDR3 DNA reads TGTGCCAGCAGCCGTTCGGCGCGACTACAGGGAGGAAATGAAAAACTGTTTTTT. Its translation is CASSRSARLQGGNEKLFF.

The rearrangement joins TRBV19 to TRBJ1-2; 7 bases are a match to TRBD1. Germline assignment: CDR1 LNHDA and CDR2 SQIVND (reference sequence). Losses at the gene ends were 5 bases for V and 2 bases for J; bases not matched to a gene: 2. This CDR3 has 13 residues. CDR3 bases: TGTGCCAGTAGTCAGACAGGGAACTATGGCTACACCTTC. It translates to CASSQTGNYGYTF.

This clone was counted once. This chain's CDR3 is CASSLWDSTDTQYF. In DNA, the CDR3 is TGCGCCAGCAGCTTGTGGGACAGCACAGATACGCAGTATTTT. The chain combines TRBV5-1 with TRBJ2-3; D tentatively reads TRBD1 or TRBD2 (5 bases each). V lost 1 base to trimming and J lost 0 bases, with 6 bases between them. Germline V gene data show CDR1 as SGHRS and CDR2 as YFSETQ. This CDR3 has 14 amino acids.

This chain links TRBV4-1 with TRBJ2-1, with D unresolved. Germline V gene lookup returns CDR1 MGHRA and CDR2 YSYEKL. This CDR3 has 14 residues. The germline V and J ends were trimmed by 4 bases and 4 bases, with 11 bases remaining between them. The CDR3 reads CASSPGGSYNEQFF. CDR3 DNA: TGCGCCAGCAGCCCTGGCGGCTCTTACAATGAGCAGTTCTTC.

This sequence joins TRBV2 and TRBJ1-1, with D perhaps TRBD1 (5 bases). With 6 bases removed from V and 1 base from J, the gap between germline ends came to 9 bases. The CDR3 loop spans 13 amino acids. Germline V gene sequence: CDR1 SNHLY, CDR2 FYNNEI. CDR3 loop: CASSRDPNTEAFF. DNA of the CDR3: TGTGCCAGCAGCAGGGACCCGAACACTGAAGCTTTCTTT. The complete variable domain, with remaining parts taken from reference TRBV2 and TRBJ1-1, reads EPEVTQTPSHQVTQMGQEVILRCVPISNHLYFYWYRQILGQKVEFLVSFYNNEISEKSEIFDDQFSVERPDGSNFTLKIRSTKLEDSAMYFCASSRDPNTEAFFGQGTRLTVV.

The genes are TRBV30 and TRBJ2-5; D is perhaps TRBD1 or TRBD2 (5 bases each). With 8 bases removed from V and 6 bases from J, the gap between germline ends came to 22 bases. Germline CDR1 and CDR2: GTSNPN and SVGIG (reference sequence). The CDR3 is 14 amino acids. CDR3 coding DNA: TGTGCCAGTACCCTAGAGGGTGGGGGACAGACCCAGTACTTC. Translation: CASTLEGGGQTQYF.

The chain has TRBV5-1 and TRBJ1-5; maybe TRBD1 (5 bases). This CDR3 is built from 15 residues. Deletions cut 5 bases from V and 7 bases from J, with 19 bases between. Germline V CDR1 and CDR2: SGHRS, YFSETQ. As DNA, the CDR3 is TGCGCCAGCAGGAAGGAACCGGGCCCAGGGCAGCCCCAGCATTTT. This encodes CASRKEPGPGQPQHF.

The chain carries TRBV28 and TRBJ2-5; D is unresolved. The CDR3 covers 13 residues. The germline CDR1 and CDR2 sequences are MDHEN and SYDVKM. V was trimmed by 5 bases and J by 6 bases, leaving 13 bases between them. DNA of the CDR3: TGTGCCAGCAGTACCCCTGGACGGAAGACCCAGTACTTC. Its translation: CASSTPGRKTQYF.

The V gene is TRBV11-2, the J gene TRBJ2-7; no definite D call. Trimming removed 6 bases at V and 10 bases at J, with 31 bases between. The CDR3 is 17 residues long. The germline V gene encodes CDR1 SGHAT and CDR2 FQNNGV. The CDR3, as DNA: TGTGCCAGCAGTCTCCGCTTCTACTGGAGAGGTCGAGTGGGACAGTACTTC. Its translation: CASSLRFYWRGRVGQYF.

The chain carries TRBV18 and TRBJ2-7; 8 nucleotides align to TRBD1. The germline gives CDR1 KGHSH, CDR2 LQKENI. V trimming: 4 bases; J trimming: 0 bases; junction bases outside the gene matches: 5. The CDR3 has 15 residues. DNA of the CDR3: TGTGCCAGCTCACGCCCGGGACAGGCCTCCTACGAGCAGTACTTC. This codes for CASSRPGQASYEQYF.

This clone was counted only a few times. This rearrangement joins TRBV6-5 to TRBJ1-1; the D gene is possibly TRBD1 (6 bases). With 4 bases removed from V and 8 bases from J, the gap between germline ends came to 11 bases. This CDR3 region has 12 residues. CDR1 and CDR2 from the germline V gene are MNHEY and SVGAGI. Written as DNA, the CDR3 is TGTGCCAGCAGTTTGGACAGCGAGGAAGCTTTCTTT. Its protein is CASSLDSEEAFF.

The chain couples TRBV12-1 to TRBJ2-1. TRBV12-1 is a pseudogene. This CDR3 spans 11 amino acids. The CDR3 reads CASSYYNEQFF. CDR3 in DNA: TGTGCCAGCAGCTACTACAATGAGCAGTTCTTC.

The chain has TRBV10-2 and TRBJ1-2; D is unclear. Germline values: CDR1 WSHSY, CDR2 SAAADI. The CDR3 length is 13 residues. Deletions cut 5 bases from V and 4 bases from J, with 11 bases between. The CDR3 bases are TGCGCCAGCAGTCTGGACGGGCGCTATGGCTACACCTTC. Translation: CASSLDGRYGYTF.

This chain uses TRBV19 with TRBJ2-2; possibly TRBD1 for D (7 bases). Germline V gives CDR1 LNHDA, CDR2 SQIVND (reference sequence). V gave up 5 bases and J gave up 4 bases, with 17 bases separating them. The CDR3 has 16 residues. Here the CDR3 DNA reads TGTGCCAGTAGTCCGGCAGGGGGGCTATTCACCGGGGAGCTGTTTTTT. Translated: CASSPAGGLFTGELFF. Combining the CDR3 with reference TRBV19 and TRBJ2-2 gives the whole variable domain DGGITQSPKYLFRKEGQNVTLSCEQNLNHDAMYWYRQDPGQGLRLIYYSQIVNDFQKGDIAEGYSVSREKKESFPLTVTSAQKNPTAFYLCASSPAGGLFTGELFFGEGSRLTVL.

V usage is TRBV10-3 and J usage is TRBJ2-7; no firm D call. Germline assignment: CDR1 ENHRY and CDR2 SYGVKD. V was pared by 0 bases and J by 1 base, with 4 bases between. The CDR3 is made up of 13 amino acids. The chain's CDR3 is CAISESESYEQYF. In nucleotides, the CDR3 is TGTGCCATCAGTGAGTCGGAATCCTACGAGCAGTACTTC.

The CDR3 here is CASSLDRGLLGFEKLFF. CDR3 DNA sequence: TGTGCCAGCAGCTTGGATAGGGGTTTGTTGGGCTTCGAAAAACTGTTTTTT. V gene TRBV5-4 combines with J gene TRBJ1-4, with D perhaps matching TRBD1 (5 bases). Looked up from germline, CDR1 is SGHNT and CDR2 is YYREEE (reference sequence). Trimming cost V 0 bases and J 8 bases, with 20 bases left between them. This CDR3 spans 17 amino acids.

This chain uses TRBV28 with TRBJ1-2; D not certain. Germline CDR1 and CDR2: MDHEN and SYDVKM. V was clipped by 2 bases and J by 6 bases, with 13 bases between them. The CDR3 has 14 amino acids. The CDR3 loop reads CASSLNGVSNGYTF. The CDR3 bases are TGTGCCAGCAGTTTAAATGGGGTCAGTAATGGCTACACCTTC.

The genes are TRBV7-3 and TRBJ1-1; D remains unclear. Germline CDR1 SGHTA, CDR2 FQGTGA. The germline V and J ends were trimmed by 3 bases and 1 base, with 6 bases remaining between them. The CDR3 has 13 amino acids. The CDR3 nucleotides read TGTGCCAGCAGCTTTCAGCCGAACACTGAAGCTTTCTTT. Translated: CASSFQPNTEAFF.

The chain has TRBV25-1 and TRBJ2-1; 7 bases are shared with TRBD2. Germline CDR1 and CDR2: MGHDK and SYGVNS. The CDR3 is 12 residues long. V was pared by 8 bases and J by 9 bases, with 7 bases of the junction left unmatched. The CDR3 region has the DNA TGTGCCAGCCTTGGGGGGGGTGGTGAGCAGTTCTTC. This translates into CASLGGGGEQFF.